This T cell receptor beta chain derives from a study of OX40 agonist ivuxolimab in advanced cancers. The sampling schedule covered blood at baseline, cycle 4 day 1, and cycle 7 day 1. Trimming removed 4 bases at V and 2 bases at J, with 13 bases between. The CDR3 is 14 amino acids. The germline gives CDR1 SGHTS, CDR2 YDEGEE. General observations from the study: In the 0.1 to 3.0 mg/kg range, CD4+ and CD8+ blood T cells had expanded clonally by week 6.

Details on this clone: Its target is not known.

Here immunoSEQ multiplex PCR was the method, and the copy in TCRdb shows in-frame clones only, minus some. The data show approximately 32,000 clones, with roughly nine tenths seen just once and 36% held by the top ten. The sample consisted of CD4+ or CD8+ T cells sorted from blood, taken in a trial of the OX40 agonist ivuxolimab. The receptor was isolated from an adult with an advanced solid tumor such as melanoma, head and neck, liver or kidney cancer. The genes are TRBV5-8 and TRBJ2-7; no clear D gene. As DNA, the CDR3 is TGTGCCAGCAGCCCCGCACCCTCCGCCTACGAGCAGTACTTC. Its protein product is CASSPAPSAYEQYF.